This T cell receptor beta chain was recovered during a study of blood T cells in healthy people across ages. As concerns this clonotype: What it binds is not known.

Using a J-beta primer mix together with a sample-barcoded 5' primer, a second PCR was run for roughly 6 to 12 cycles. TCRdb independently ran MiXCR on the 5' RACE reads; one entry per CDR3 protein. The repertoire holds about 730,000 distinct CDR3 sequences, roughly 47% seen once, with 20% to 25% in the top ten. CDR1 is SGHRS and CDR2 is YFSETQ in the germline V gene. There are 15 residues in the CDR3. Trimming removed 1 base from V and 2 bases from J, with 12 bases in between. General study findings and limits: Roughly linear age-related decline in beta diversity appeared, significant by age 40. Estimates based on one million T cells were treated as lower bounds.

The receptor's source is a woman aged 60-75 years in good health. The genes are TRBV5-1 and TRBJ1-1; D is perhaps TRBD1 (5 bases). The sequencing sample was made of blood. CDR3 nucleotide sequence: TGCGCCAGCAGCTTGAATGGGGGGAGCAACACTGAAGCTTTCTTT. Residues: CASSLNGGSNTEAFF.